Listed below are T cell receptor beta chains from one sample, sequenced in a study of monozygotic twins with inflammatory bowel disease. Each CDR3 protein gets one entry in TCRdb, which reprocessed the 5' RACE reads and gives no DNA. This sample's clone table lists fewer than 110,000 distinct CDR3 sequences. The specimen was blood. The receptors originated from a human donor with ulcerative colitis or Crohn's disease, or a healthy co-twin of an affected twin (not recorded which). The CDR3 runs from the conserved cysteine through the conserved F or W.

V: TRBV6-2/TRBV6-3
J: TRBJ1-6
CDR3: CASTEGISHLHF

V: TRBV7-2
J: TRBJ2-5
CDR3: CASSLPGLAGGRGETQYF

V: TRBV7-2
J: TRBJ2-3
CDR3: CASSKERRTDTQYF

V: TRBV6-5
J: TRBJ1-1
CDR3: CASSPVDRFEAFF

V: TRBV4-3
J: TRBJ2-1
CDR3: CASSQPRQGSTYNEQFF

V: TRBV9
J: TRBJ2-2
CDR3: CASSRVGGELFF

V: TRBV5-4
J: TRBJ2-5
CDR3: CASSLGSAQETQYF

V: TRBV7-9
J: TRBJ1-1
CDR3: CASSKRDGVNTEAFF

V: TRBV7-9
J: TRBJ1-1
CDR3: CASSLDPMNTEAFF

V: TRBV4-3
J: TRBJ2-1
CDR3: CASSHWFPGLAGGPYNEQFF

V: TRBV7-2
J: TRBJ2-3
CDR3: CASSFRLAGATDTQYF

V: TRBV14
J: TRBJ1-2
CDR3: CASSLGQASIYGYTF

V: TRBV14
J: TRBJ2-3
CDR3: CASSQVLGLAGGPRGRQYF

V: TRBV2
J: TRBJ1-2
CDR3: CASSEVGVGANYGYTF

V: TRBV7-2
J: TRBJ2-1
CDR3: CASSLAQHNEQFF

V: TRBV5-1
J: TRBJ2-7
CDR3: CASSNGGTFYEQYF